Listed here are 19 T cell receptor beta chains from one sample, sequenced in a study of blood T cell repertoires in COVID-19. The repertoire was sequenced with immunoSEQ multiplex PCR; TCRdb's copy has only in-frame clones and lacks some. The sample holds about 310,000 clones; nearly 90% are singletons and the top ten take 0.8% to 1.3%. The specimen sequenced was peripheral blood. The origin of the receptors is a woman between 40 and 55 years old with COVID-19, enrolled during active disease.

The chain joins TRBV19 to TRBJ1-5, with 9 bases lining up with TRBD1. Germline trimming cut 4 bases from V and 4 bases from J; bases unmatched to any gene: 5. The germline CDR1 and CDR2 sequences are LNHDA and SQIVND (reference sequence). The CDR3 covers 15 residues. The CDR3 protein is CASSTIGQGNQPQHF. DNA for the CDR3: TGTGCCAGTAGTACGATTGGACAGGGGAATCAGCCCCAGCATTTT. Full variable domain (outside the CDR3, taken from reference TRBV19 and TRBJ1-5): DGGITQSPKYLFRKEGQNVTLSCEQNLNHDAMYWYRQDPGQGLRLIYYSQIVNDFQKGDIAEGYSVSREKKESFPLTVTSAQKNPTAFYLCASSTIGQGNQPQHFGDGTRLSIL.

The chain joins TRBV5-5 to TRBJ2-1; D may be TRBD2 (6 bases). Germline V lookup: CDR1 SGHKS, CDR2 YYEKEE (reference sequence). The CDR3 length is 16 residues. V shed 4 bases and J shed 7 bases, with 21 bases lying between them. CDR3 in DNA: TGTGCCAGCAGCACGGTAGCGGCCCTTTCTGGGAATGAGCAGTTCTTC. Amino acid sequence: CASSTVAALSGNEQFF.

The CDR3 is CASSEGSPLHF. DNA of the CDR3: TGTGCCAGTAGTGAGGGTTCACCCCTCCACTTT. This chain joins TRBV19 and TRBJ1-6; D gene uncertain. V was trimmed by 5 bases and J by 9 bases, leaving 5 bases between them. CDR1 is LNHDA and CDR2 is SQIVND in the germline V gene (reference sequence). This CDR3 is 11 amino acids long.

The chain employs TRBV19 and TRBJ1-1; D remains unclear. V dropped 11 bases and J dropped 3 bases, with 19 bases sitting between them. The CDR3 totals 14 residues. From germline, CDR1 is LNHDA and CDR2 SQIVND (reference sequence). In DNA form, the CDR3 reads TGTGCCGTAAGATATGGGGAGGGAGACACTGAAGCTTTCTTT. Amino acid sequence: CAVRYGEGDTEAFF.

DNA of the CDR3: TGTGCCAGCAGTTCCAGGACTAGCGGATTCTCCGGGGAGCTGTTTTTT. This codes for CASSSRTSGFSGELFF. The chain joins TRBV27 to TRBJ2-2, with TRBD2 identical over 10 bases. CDR1 is MNHEY, CDR2 SMNVEV, per germline (reference sequence). Trimming cost V 4 bases and J 6 bases; bases outside gene matches: 8. There are 16 residues in the CDR3.

The chain carries TRBV7-2 and TRBJ1-1; D is possibly TRBD1 (6 bases). The CDR3 length is 11 residues. The V gene's germline CDR1 is SGHTA and CDR2 FQGNSA. Deletions cut 5 bases from V and 8 bases from J, with 9 bases between. CDR3 sequence reads: CASSRTEEAFF. The CDR3, as DNA: TGTGCCAGCAGCAGGACAGAAGAAGCTTTCTTT.

The chain carries TRBV11-2 and TRBJ2-5, with 8 bases matching TRBD2. Germline CDR1 reads SGHAT; CDR2 reads FQNNGV. The CDR3 contains 16 residues. V lost 0 bases to trimming and J lost 4 bases; unmatched junction nucleotides: 7. The CDR3 reads CASSLDGGARRETQYF. As DNA, the CDR3 is TGTGCCAGCAGCTTAGACGGGGGGGCTCGGCGAGAGACCCAGTACTTC.

The V and J genes are TRBV25-1 and TRBJ1-5, with D tentatively TRBD1 (6 bases). Deletions cut 0 bases from V and 9 bases from J, with 21 bases between. The CDR3 has 17 residues. CDR1 MGHDK and CDR2 SYGVNS come from the germline V gene. CDR3 nucleotides: TGTGCCAGCAGTGAATATCAGGACAGCCAAAACTCGTGGCCCCAGCATTTT. Its translation is CASSEYQDSQNSWPQHF. Full variable domain (rest looked up from reference TRBV25-1 and TRBJ1-5): EADIYQTPRYLVIGTGKKITLECSQTMGHDKMYWYQQDPGMELHLIHYSYGVNSTEKGDLSSESTVSRIRTEHFPLTLESARPSHTSQYLCASSEYQDSQNSWPQHFGDGTRLSIL.

This clone was detected only a few times. This chain uses TRBV6-6 with TRBJ1-1; possibly TRBD1 for D (5 bases). Trimming removed 8 bases from V and 1 base from J, with 11 bases in between. Germline lookup yields CDR1 MNHNY and CDR2 SVGAGI (reference sequence). This CDR3 is built from 13 residues. CDR3 amino acids: CASERRGNTEAFF. The CDR3, as DNA: TGTGCCAGCGAACGAAGGGGGAACACTGAAGCTTTCTTT.

The chain couples TRBV12-3 or TRBV12-4 to TRBJ1-1, with TRBD1 as a possible D gene (6 bases). This CDR3 has 11 amino acids. V was pared by 8 bases and J by 8 bases, with 12 bases between. The CDR3 DNA reads TGTGCCAGCCACAATAGGGGGGAAGCTTTCTTT. Its protein is CASHNRGEAFF.

This chain connects TRBV28 to TRBJ1-2, with a possible D match to TRBD1 (5 bases). The CDR3 sequence is 14 residues long. The V and J ends lost 4 bases and 8 bases respectively, with 17 bases between them. CDR1 and CDR2 (germline): MDHEN, SYDVKM. CDR3 in DNA: TGTGCCAGCAGTTCCCCCGACAGTGTGAGGGGCTACACCTTC. It is translated as CASSSPDSVRGYTF.

Here the CDR3 reads CASRADIYTEAFF. CDR3 bases: TGTGCCAGCAGGGCGGACATTTACACTGAAGCTTTCTTT. The V gene is TRBV6-5, the J gene TRBJ1-1, with D perhaps TRBD1 (5 bases). Germline values: CDR1 MNHEY, CDR2 SVGAGI. CDR3 length: 13 residues. V was pared by 6 bases and J by 3 bases, with 11 bases between.

The chain's CDR3 is CASSPRPGQGIYEQYF. CDR3 sequence (DNA): TGTGCCAGCTCACCGCGGCCGGGACAGGGGATCTACGAGCAGTACTTC. This chain connects TRBV18 to TRBJ2-7; 10 nucleotides line up with TRBD1. The V segment lost 3 bases and the J segment 3 bases; nucleotides outside the gene matches: 8. The germline gives CDR1 KGHSH, CDR2 LQKENI. This CDR3 region has 16 residues. The complete variable domain, with remaining parts taken from reference TRBV18 and TRBJ2-7, reads NAGVMQNPRHLVRRRGQEARLRCSPMKGHSHVYWYRQLPEEGLKFMVYLQKENIIDESGMPKERFSAEFPKEGPSILRIQQVVRGDSAAYFCASSPRPGQGIYEQYFGPGTRLTVT.

The CDR3 DNA follows: TGTGCCGGAATTTTTCTGGGGGGAAACACTGAAGCTTTCTTT. This codes for CAGIFLGGNTEAFF. The chain has TRBV5-8 and TRBJ1-1; the D gene is possibly TRBD1 (5 bases). The CDR3 is 14 amino acids. V was trimmed by 10 bases and J by 2 bases, leaving 18 bases between them. CDR1 SGHTS and CDR2 YDEGEE come from the germline V gene. Using reference TRBV5-8 and TRBJ1-1 for the parts outside the CDR3, the full variable domain is EAGVTQSPTHLIKTRGQQATLRCSPISGHTSVYWYQQALGLGLQFLLWYDEGEERNRGNFPPRFSGRQFPNYSSELNVNALELEDSALYLCAGIFLGGNTEAFFGQGTRLTVV.

This chain connects TRBV5-1 to TRBJ2-7; D possibly corresponds to TRBD2 (5 bases). Per the germline V gene, CDR1 is SGHRS and CDR2 is YFSETQ. The V end was cut by 4 bases, the J end by 0 bases, with 20 bases between. The CDR3 has 17 amino acids. The CDR3 DNA follows: TGCGCCAGCAGCCCTCCCGGTCTAGCCAGAAGCTCCTACGAGCAGTACTTC. Translated, it gives CASSPPGLARSSYEQYF.

The CDR3 sequence: CASSYNRAGPEAFF. In nucleotides, the CDR3 is TGTGCCAGCAGCTACAACAGGGCAGGACCTGAAGCTTTCTTT. This chain joins TRBV5-4 and TRBJ1-1; the D gene is possibly TRBD1 (6 bases). This CDR3 region has 14 residues. V gave up 3 bases and J gave up 6 bases, with 15 bases separating them. Germline-derived CDR1 and CDR2 are SGHNT and YYREEE (reference sequence).

The gene calls are TRBV12-3 or TRBV12-4 and TRBJ2-3; D is unclear. This CDR3 spans 13 amino acids. V lost 8 bases and J 1 base, leaving 10 bases between the germline ends. CDR3 sequence (DNA): TGTGCCAGCGTAGTCACGGGCACAGATACGCAGTATTTT. This encodes CASVVTGTDTQYF.

In the case of this clone: A read error may produce the germline difference seen at one junction end. The rearrangement joins TRBV18 to TRBJ2-1; 8 bases map to TRBD1. Germline V CDR1 and CDR2: KGHSH, LQKENI. The CDR3 length is 12 residues. As DNA, the CDR3 is TGTGCCAGCTCACCACCGGACAGGGAGCTGTTCTTC. It encodes CASSPPDRELFF.

The chain couples TRBV7-3 to TRBJ2-1; possibly TRBD2 for D (6 bases). Trimming removed 1 base at V and 7 bases at J, with 20 bases between. The CDR3 extends over 17 amino acids. Germline assignment: CDR1 SGHTA and CDR2 FQGTGA. CDR3 sequence (DNA): TGTGCCAGCAGCTTAATGCTGGGCGGACCCGGAGGGAATGAGCAGTTCTTC. Translating gives CASSLMLGGPGGNEQFF. Full variable domain (missing parts from reference TRBV7-3 and TRBJ2-1): GAGVSQTPSNKVTEKGKYVELRCDPISGHTALYWYRQSLGQGPEFLIYFQGTGAADDSGLPNDRFFAVRPEGSVSTLKIQRTERGDSAVYLCASSLMLGGPGGNEQFFGPGTRLTVL.